The following is a T cell receptor beta chain sequence with its context. With 4 bases removed from V and 6 bases from J, the gap between germline ends came to 14 bases. The CDR3 runs to 14 residues. Germline assignment: CDR1 MNHNY and CDR2 SVGAGI (reference sequence). Study processing details: It was from reference gene primer amplification that nucleated cell counts were estimated. The protocol was immunoSEQ multiplex PCR, while the TCRdb copy is restricted to in-frame clones and leaves out a portion. V, J and clone size reflect that table, while D and trimming were determined from the DNA. This sample carries tens of thousands of clones, roughly 85% of them seen once, and the ten largest clones take 4% to 5.5%. This sample stems from a study of blood T cell repertoires in COVID-19. Study details: PBMCs, B-cell-depleted T cells, or T cells were the source of the cDNA or gDNA that made up the material.

The sequence was obtained from a man aged 80 or over with acute or convalescent COVID-19. Source material: peripheral blood. This chain links TRBV6-6 with TRBJ2-3; perhaps TRBD1 as D (6 bases). As DNA, the CDR3 is TGTGCCAGCAGTTTGGACAGTGGCTTCGATACGCAGTATTTT. Translation: CASSLDSGFDTQYF.